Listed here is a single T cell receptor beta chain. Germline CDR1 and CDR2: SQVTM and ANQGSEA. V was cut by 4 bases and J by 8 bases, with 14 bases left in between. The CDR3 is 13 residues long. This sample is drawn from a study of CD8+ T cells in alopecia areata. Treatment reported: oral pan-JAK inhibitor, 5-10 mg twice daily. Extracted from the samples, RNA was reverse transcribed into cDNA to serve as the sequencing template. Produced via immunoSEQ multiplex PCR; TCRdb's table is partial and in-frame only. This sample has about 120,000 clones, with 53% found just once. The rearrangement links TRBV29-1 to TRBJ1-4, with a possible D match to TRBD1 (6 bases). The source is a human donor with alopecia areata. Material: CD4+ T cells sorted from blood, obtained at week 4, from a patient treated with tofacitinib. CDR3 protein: CSVVGFQGEKLFF. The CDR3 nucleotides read TGCAGCGTTGTGGGCTTTCAGGGGGAAAAACTGTTTTTT.